The 3 T cell receptor beta chains below all came from one sample that was sequenced in a study of shared clonotypes between healthy human individuals. The assay was immunoSEQ multiplex PCR, and TCRdb's table has in-frame clones only and misses some. The sample comprises over 2 million clones, approximately 95% of which are singletons, and roughly 0.13% rests with the top ten. The sample taken for sequencing was naive CD4+ T cells sorted from blood. Regarding subset: CD45RA+ positively selected. These receptors were taken from a man aged 18 to 29 in good health.

The V call is TRBV5-1, the J call TRBJ2-3; D remains unclear. Between the trimmed V and J ends, which lost 0 bases and 6 bases, there was a span of 14 bases. Germline V gene sequence: CDR1 SGHRS, CDR2 YFSETQ. The length of the CDR3 is 15 residues. CDR3 in amino acids: CASSLALSQLDTQYF. CDR3 sequence (DNA): TGCGCCAGCAGCTTGGCCTTGAGTCAACTCGATACGCAGTATTTT.

This chain connects TRBV18 to TRBJ1-1; D is unresolved. Germline values: CDR1 KGHSH, CDR2 LQKENI. Trimming cost V 3 bases and J 5 bases, with 16 bases left between them. This CDR3 has 15 residues. The CDR3 bases are TGTGCCAGCTCACCCCTTGCGGCGGATGGAACTGAAGCTTTCTTT. Its protein is CASSPLAADGTEAFF.

The rearrangement uses TRBV5-4 and TRBJ2-7; 12 nucleotides line up with TRBD2. Germline trimming cut 2 bases from V and 7 bases from J; bases unmatched to any gene: 19. CDR3 size: 19 residues. Germline CDR1 is SGHNT and CDR2 is YYREEE (reference sequence). The CDR3 loop is CASSFRPKVAGGLAGEQYF. In DNA, the CDR3 is TGTGCCAGCAGCTTCCGGCCTAAAGTCGCGGGGGGACTAGCGGGTGAGCAGTACTTC.